The 32 T cell receptor beta chains listed next were all sequenced from one sample in a study of neurological immune-mediated disorders. In TCRdb, the 5' RACE reads were re-called with MiXCR into one record per CDR3 protein. In the table there are 20,000 to 30,000 distinct CDR3 sequences, more than 6% of which are singletons. The sample was PBMCs. The receptors here all came from a middle-aged woman in good health.

This clonotype is medium-sized (0.01 to 0.1%) within its sample. The chain recombines TRBV12-3 or TRBV12-4 with TRBJ2-1, with TRBD2 matching over 8 bases. V shed 7 bases and J 10 bases; nucleotides not matched to a gene: 15. The CDR3 has 15 amino acids. CDR3 protein: CASILTSGGPQEQFF. CDR3 in DNA: TGTGCCAGCATCCTTACTAGCGGAGGACCTCAAGAGCAGTTCTTC.

This clonotype has at least ten counts. This chain joins TRBV12-3 or TRBV12-4 and TRBJ2-2; 9 nucleotides line up with TRBD2. V trimming: 6 bases; J trimming: 4 bases; junction bases outside the gene matches: 6. This CDR3 region has 15 residues. The CDR3 loop reads CASSLAGGITGELFF. The CDR3 DNA reads as TGTGCCAGCAGCTTGGCGGGGGGGATCACCGGGGAGCTGTTTTTT.

This chain links TRBV7-2 with TRBJ2-7; D remains ambiguous. With 3 bases removed from V and 3 bases from J, the gap between germline ends came to 12 bases. Germline V gene sequence: CDR1 SGHTA, CDR2 FQGNSA. The CDR3 is 14 residues long. CDR3 nucleotides: TGTGCCAGCAGCTTTGGGGTCTGGGGCTACGAGCAGTACTTC. Its translation: CASSFGVWGYEQYF.

In its sample, this clonotype was seen many times. The gene calls are TRBV18 and TRBJ1-5; D unresolved. V was clipped by 2 bases and J by 6 bases, with 11 bases between them. Germline CDR1 reads KGHSH; CDR2 reads LQKENI. The CDR3 contains 14 residues. In DNA, the CDR3 is TGTGCCAGCTCACCAAAGGACGGGAGTCAGCCCCAGCATTTT. Its translation is CASSPKDGSQPQHF.

This clonotype has a count of ten or more. The CDR3 coding sequence is TGTGCCAGCAGCCAAGATTATGGAAACACCATATATTTT. Protein: CASSQDYGNTIYF. This sequence joins TRBV3-1 and TRBJ1-3; the D is unclear. Germline CDR1 and CDR2: LGHDT and YNNKEL (reference sequence). V was trimmed by 0 bases and J by 3 bases, leaving 3 bases between them. The CDR3 sequence is 13 residues long.

This clonotype was observed at least ten times. This chain uses TRBV9 with TRBJ2-7; D is possibly TRBD1 or TRBD2 (6 bases each). CDR1 and CDR2 (germline): SGDLS, YYNGEE. Trimming shortened V by 0 bases and J by 5 bases, and 12 bases separated the two germline ends. The CDR3 sequence is 14 residues long. Here the CDR3 reads CASSVEGGKNEQYF. The CDR3 DNA is TGTGCCAGCAGCGTAGAGGGGGGCAAGAACGAGCAGTACTTC.

This clonotype was counted ten times or more. The chain recombines TRBV20-1 with TRBJ1-1, with D unresolved. Germline CDR1 DFQATT, CDR2 SNEGSKA (reference sequence). Trimming removed 6 bases at V and 0 bases at J, with 11 bases between. This CDR3 is built from 13 residues. The CDR3 reads CSASRSVNTEAFF. The CDR3 DNA reads as TGCAGTGCGAGCCGGTCAGTGAACACTGAAGCTTTCTTT.

This clonotype was seen many times. CDR3 in amino acids: CASAPGLAVGEQFF. DNA for the CDR3: TGTGCCAGCGCCCCCGGGCTAGCGGTGGGTGAGCAGTTCTTC. The genes are TRBV25-1 and TRBJ2-1; TRBD2 matches at 7 bases. This CDR3 region has 14 residues. Germline V CDR1 and CDR2: MGHDK, SYGVNS. With V trimmed by 8 bases and J by 9 bases, 13 bases remained unmatched.

This clonotype was seen at least ten times. This chain joins TRBV7-2 and TRBJ2-5; D is possibly TRBD2 (6 bases). This CDR3 has 17 amino acids. CDR1 and CDR2 (germline): SGHTA, FQGNSA. The V gene lost 5 bases and the J gene lost 4 bases, with 23 bases spanning the gap. The CDR3 sequence: CASSNSGVTSNSETQYF. The CDR3 bases are TGTGCCAGCAGCAATTCGGGGGTCACAAGTAATTCAGAGACCCAGTACTTC.

Ten or more counts support this clonotype. Sequence at one end of the junction differs from germline and may be a read error. The rearrangement joins TRBV12-3 or TRBV12-4 to TRBJ2-3, with TRBD2 identical over 8 bases. This CDR3 contains 14 residues. This CDR3 reads CASSVAGSTDTQYF. The CDR3 coding sequence is TGTGCCAGCAGTGTAGCGGGATCCACAGATACGCAGTATTTT.

Many counts were recorded for this clonotype. The chain links TRBV12-3 or TRBV12-4 to TRBJ2-1, with 8 bases fitting TRBD2. V shed 6 bases, J shed 5 bases, and the junction held 6 bases outside the gene matches. This CDR3 has 14 amino acids. The DNA for the CDR3 is TGTGCCAGCAGGCCTCGGGGGGGGGACAATGAGCAGTTCTTC. Amino acids: CASRPRGGDNEQFF.

This clonotype has ten or more counts. The rearrangement joins TRBV6-6 to TRBJ2-2; TRBD1 agrees at 7 bases. The length of the CDR3 is 15 residues. Germline V CDR1 and CDR2: MNHNY, SVGAGI (reference sequence). Trimming at V came to 2 bases and at J to 8 bases, leaving 8 bases not matched to a gene. This chain's CDR3 is CASSYVQGTAGELFF. DNA of the CDR3: TGTGCCAGCAGTTACGTACAGGGGACGGCGGGGGAGCTGTTTTTT.

This clonotype was seen many times. This chain links TRBV20-1 with TRBJ2-1; 9 bases map to TRBD2. Germline CDR1 is DFQATT and CDR2 is SNEGSKA (reference sequence). The CDR3 is 15 amino acids. V gave up 6 bases and J gave up 7 bases; unmatched junction bases: 13. Here the CDR3 reads CSARPGLARGNEQFF. CDR3 sequence (DNA): TGCAGTGCCCGGCCCGGACTAGCGCGCGGGAATGAGCAGTTCTTC.

This clonotype was observed at least ten times. The J gene is TRBJ1-2, the V gene TRBV19, with D possibly being TRBD1 (6 bases). This CDR3 has 13 amino acids. V lost 1 base, J lost 7 bases, and 10 bases lay in between. Germline-derived CDR1 and CDR2 are LNHDA and SQIVND (reference sequence). CDR3 bases: TGTGCCAGTAGTATAGCACAGGGAAGTGGCTACACCTTC. Protein sequence: CASSIAQGSGYTF.

At least ten counts were recorded for this clonotype. The rearrangement links TRBV28 to TRBJ2-7; 12 bases line up with TRBD2. Trimming took 11 bases from V and 6 from J; bases not matched to a gene: 8. Germline CDR1 and CDR2: MDHEN and SYDVKM. CDR3 size: 13 residues. The chain's CDR3 is CASALAGGREQYF. CDR3 bases: TGTGCCTCCGCGCTAGCGGGAGGGCGCGAGCAGTACTTC. The complete variable domain, with remaining parts taken from reference TRBV28 and TRBJ2-7, reads DVKVTQSSRYLVKRTGEKVFLECVQDMDHENMFWYRQDPGLGLRLIYFSYDVKMKEKGDIPEGYSVSREKKERFSLILESASTNQTSMYLCASALAGGREQYFGPGTRLTVT.

Comment on this clonotype: Possible read error: a much larger clone is one base away. The chain is built from TRBV28 and TRBJ2-7, with a weak D call TRBD1 (5 bases). Trimming removed 5 bases from V and 2 bases from J, with 19 bases in between. The germline V gene encodes CDR1 MDHEN and CDR2 SYDVKM. This CDR3 is 16 amino acids long. This CDR3 is CASSGVDKGITYEQYF. For the CDR3, the DNA is TGTGCCAGCAGTGGCGTGGACAAGGGGATAACCTACGAGCAGTACTTC. Variable domain in full (rest from reference TRBV28 and TRBJ2-7): DVKVTQSSRYLVKRTGEKVFLECVQDMDHENMFWYRQDPGLGLRLIYFSYDVKMKEKGDIPEGYSVSREKKERFSLILESASTNQTSMYLCASSGVDKGITYEQYFGPGTRLTVT.

Ten or more counts support this clonotype. This chain links TRBV20-1 with TRBJ2-2, with unresolved D. V was pared by 2 bases and J by 5 bases, with 12 bases between. This CDR3 contains 14 residues. CDR1 DFQATT and CDR2 SNEGSKA come from the germline V gene (reference sequence). CDR3 in amino acids: CSARYLVGTGELFF. In nucleotides, the CDR3 is TGCAGTGCTAGATACCTAGTCGGGACCGGGGAGCTGTTTTTT.

This clonotype was seen repeatedly, ten times or more. The chain combines TRBV7-2 with TRBJ2-1; D may be TRBD1 (5 bases). This CDR3 comprises 12 residues. Trimming removed 4 bases at V and 13 bases at J, with 14 bases between. Per the germline V gene, CDR1 is SGHTA and CDR2 is FQGNSA. DNA for the CDR3: TGTGCCAGCAGCTCTACCGACAGATTACAGTTCTTC. Translated, it gives CASSSTDRLQFF.

This clonotype was seen ten or more times. V usage is TRBV5-1 and J usage is TRBJ1-1; D is ambiguous. Trimming shortened V by 4 bases and J by 0 bases, and 7 bases separated the two germline ends. The CDR3 loop spans 13 amino acids. Germline values: CDR1 SGHRS, CDR2 YFSETQ. The DNA of the CDR3 is TGCGCCAGCAGCATGGAAATGAACACTGAAGCTTTCTTT. Translating it yields CASSMEMNTEAFF.

This clonotype showed up many times. The chain carries TRBV11-3 and TRBJ2-1; D is uncertain. Germline CDR1 is SGHNT and CDR2 is YENEEA. This CDR3 comprises 16 residues. V was pared by 1 base and J by 0 bases, with 10 bases between. CDR3 DNA sequence: TGTGCCAGCAGCTTAGGTGGGCTGAGCTCCTACAATGAGCAGTTCTTC. This encodes CASSLGGLSSYNEQFF.

Ten or more counts support this clonotype. This chain joins TRBV12-3 or TRBV12-4 and TRBJ2-1; TRBD2 agrees at 9 bases. The CDR3 consists of 14 residues. With V trimmed by 0 bases and J by 9 bases, 3 bases remained unmatched. This chain's CDR3 is CASSLAFSGGEQFF. In DNA, the CDR3 is TGTGCCAGCAGTTTAGCGTTTAGCGGGGGTGAGCAGTTCTTC.

In its sample, this clonotype was seen many times. J is TRBJ1-4 and V is TRBV20-1; the D is unclear. CDR3 length: 14 residues. CDR1 is DFQATT and CDR2 is SNEGSKA in the germline V gene (reference sequence). The ends were cut back, 3 bases at V and 0 bases at J, with 8 bases in the middle. Written as DNA, the CDR3 is TGCAGTGCTAGCAAACTTGCAACTAATGAAAAACTGTTTTTT. Encoded protein: CSASKLATNEKLFF.

This clonotype came up many times. The J gene is TRBJ2-7, the V gene TRBV29-1; TRBD1 agrees at 10 bases. CDR1 and CDR2 (germline): SQVTM, ANQGSEA. Trimming took 5 bases from V and 6 from J; bases not matched to a gene: 7. CDR3 size: 13 residues. DNA for the CDR3: TGCAGCGTTCGGACAGGGGGGCTTGGCGAGCAGTACTTC. This sequence encodes CSVRTGGLGEQYF.

This clonotype was found many times. V usage is TRBV28 and J usage is TRBJ2-3; D is unclear. This CDR3 has 15 residues. CDR1 and CDR2 from the germline V gene are MDHEN and SYDVKM. Trimming took off 3 bases at V and 3 bases at J, with 13 bases between the two ends. CDR3 nucleotide sequence: TGTGCCAGCAGTTTGACCAATAAGGCAACAGATACGCAGTATTTT. Translation gives CASSLTNKATDTQYF.

This clonotype was recorded at least ten times. This chain uses TRBV29-1 with TRBJ1-1, with 7 bases lining up with TRBD1. The CDR3 extends over 13 amino acids. Germline assignment: CDR1 SQVTM and CDR2 ANQGSEA. With V trimmed by 4 bases and J by 4 bases, 6 bases remained unmatched. The CDR3 bases are TGCAGCGTTGGACAGGGAGTAGGCACTGAAGCTTTCTTT. Protein product: CSVGQGVGTEAFF.

This clonotype was seen many times. The rearrangement joins TRBV7-6 to TRBJ2-3; 8 bases match TRBD2. V shed 9 bases, J shed 0 bases, and the junction held 11 bases outside the gene matches. This CDR3 has 16 residues. The V gene's germline CDR1 is SGHVS and CDR2 FNYEAQ. CDR3 protein: CARQRERAVSTDTQYF. The CDR3 region has the DNA TGTGCCAGACAGCGGGAGCGTGCCGTGAGCACAGATACGCAGTATTTT.

In this sample, this clonotype is medium-sized. The chain combines TRBV7-8 with TRBJ2-3; D unclear. Per the germline V gene, CDR1 is SGHVS and CDR2 is FQNEAQ. V gave up 3 bases and J gave up 3 bases, with 13 bases separating them. The length of the CDR3 is 15 residues. For the CDR3, the DNA is TGTGCCAGCAGCTTGGATTTTCGGATAACAGATACGCAGTATTTT. Protein product: CASSLDFRITDTQYF.

This clonotype was seen repeatedly, ten times or more. This rearrangement joins TRBV28 to TRBJ2-7, with TRBD1 matching over 9 bases. V lost 5 bases and J lost 11; bases outside the gene matches: 7. The CDR3 is 12 residues long. Per the germline V gene, CDR1 is MDHEN and CDR2 is SYDVKM. The DNA for the CDR3 is TGTGCCAGCAGTAGGCGGGACAGGGAGAAGTACTTC. This encodes CASSRRDREKYF.

This clonotype was observed many times. The chain recombines TRBV7-2 with TRBJ2-7; D gene ambiguous. Germline assignment: CDR1 SGHTA and CDR2 FQGNSA. This CDR3 is built from 14 residues. V lost 5 bases and J lost 5, with 16 bases in between. CDR3 DNA sequence: TGTGCCAGCAGCGACGAAGCAGGAGTTAACGAGCAGTACTTC. It specifies CASSDEAGVNEQYF.

This clonotype was seen ten or more times. The rearrangement uses TRBV7-8 and TRBJ2-4; 11 positions agree with TRBD2. The CDR3 sequence is 15 residues long. With 5 bases clipped from V and 6 bases from J, the junction kept 6 bases outside the gene matches. Per germline, CDR1 SGHVS and CDR2 FQNEAQ. The CDR3 sequence: CASSATSGRSNIQYF. The CDR3 bases are TGTGCCAGCAGCGCCACTAGCGGGAGATCAAACATTCAGTACTTC.

In its sample, this clonotype is medium-sized (0.01 to 0.1%). The rearrangement links TRBV6-2 or TRBV6-3 to TRBJ2-7; TRBD1 aligns across 8 bases. This CDR3 is 16 amino acids long. Germline CDR1 reads MNHEY; CDR2 reads SVGEGT. V dropped 6 bases and J dropped 4; count of bases not matched to a gene: 14. The CDR3: CASSALPWRQGYEQYF. CDR3 DNA sequence: TGTGCCAGCAGCGCTCTCCCGTGGAGACAGGGGTACGAGCAGTACTTC.

This clonotype was picked up many times. V gene TRBV20-1 combines with J gene TRBJ2-5; D gene ambiguous. V shed 3 bases and J shed 3 bases, with 2 bases lying between them. This CDR3 is built from 10 residues. Germline values: CDR1 DFQATT, CDR2 SNEGSKA (reference sequence). CDR3 sequence: CSAREETQYF. In nucleotides, the CDR3 is TGCAGTGCTAGGGAAGAGACCCAGTACTTC.